This T cell receptor beta chain emerged from a study of cytomegalovirus exposure and HLA in healthy donors. Primers: 60 Vbeta forward and 13 Jbeta reverse. Clones were read by immunoSEQ multiplex PCR, and TCRdb kept only the in-frame ones, dropping some. The sample includes about 190,000 clones, roughly 88% seen only once; the top ten take 1.2%. About this clone: Its matching antigen is unknown. The identical CDR3 is also encoded by other nucleotide sequences in the sample.

Study outcomes and limitations: A later analysis found TCR association rates differed by HLA locus, highest for DRB1 and lowest for HLA-C. TCR beta V- and J-gene trimming was later associated with a missense DCLRE1C variant.

The source of this sequence is a boy between 2 and 10 years old in good health and CMV-seronegative. Sequenced input: PBMCs.

The CDR3 loop is CASSLGGLAGPQETQYF. The CDR3 nucleotides are TGTGCCAGCAGCTTAGGAGGACTAGCGGGGCCACAAGAGACCCAGTACTTC. The rearrangement links TRBV7-2 to TRBJ2-5, with 12 bases aligning to TRBD2. V lost 1 base, J lost 2 bases, and 5 bases stayed unmatched. This CDR3 contains 17 residues. Germline assignment: CDR1 SGHTA and CDR2 FQGNSA.